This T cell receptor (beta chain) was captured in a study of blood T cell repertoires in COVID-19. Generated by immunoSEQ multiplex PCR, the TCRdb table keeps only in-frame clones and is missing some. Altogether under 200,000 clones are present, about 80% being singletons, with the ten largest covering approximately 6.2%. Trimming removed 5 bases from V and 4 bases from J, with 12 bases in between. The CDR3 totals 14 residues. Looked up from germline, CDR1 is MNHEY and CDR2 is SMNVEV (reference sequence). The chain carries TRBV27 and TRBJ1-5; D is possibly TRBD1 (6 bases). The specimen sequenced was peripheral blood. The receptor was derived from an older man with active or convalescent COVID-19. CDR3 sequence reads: CASSPDRWNQPQHF. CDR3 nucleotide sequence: TGTGCCAGCAGTCCCGACAGGTGGAATCAGCCCCAGCATTTT.